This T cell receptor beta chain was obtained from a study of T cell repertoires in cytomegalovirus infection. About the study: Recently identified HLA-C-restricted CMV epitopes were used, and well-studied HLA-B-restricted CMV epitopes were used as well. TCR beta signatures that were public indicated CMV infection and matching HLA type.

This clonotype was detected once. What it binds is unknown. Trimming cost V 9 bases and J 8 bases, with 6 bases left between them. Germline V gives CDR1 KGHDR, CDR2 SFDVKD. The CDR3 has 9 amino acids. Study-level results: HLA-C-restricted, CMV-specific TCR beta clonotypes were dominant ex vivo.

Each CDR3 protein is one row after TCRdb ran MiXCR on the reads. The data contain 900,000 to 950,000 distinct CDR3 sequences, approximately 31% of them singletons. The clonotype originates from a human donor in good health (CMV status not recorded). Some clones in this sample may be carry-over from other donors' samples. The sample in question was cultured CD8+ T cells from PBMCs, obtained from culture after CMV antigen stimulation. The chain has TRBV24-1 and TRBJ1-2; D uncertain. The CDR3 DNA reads TGTGCCACCTCAGTAGGCTACACCTTC. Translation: CATSVGYTF.